The 15 T cell receptor beta chains below were found in one sample sequenced in a study of long-term antiretroviral therapy in people with HIV. immunoSEQ v3.0 was run at survey level. Generated by immunoSEQ multiplex PCR, the TCRdb table keeps only in-frame clones and is missing some. The sample has more than 15,000 clones, approximately 72% seen once. The input for sequencing was unsorted PBMCs, taken just over 3.1 years after starting antiretroviral therapy. The receptor set was obtained from a woman in her forties with HIV.

The chain combines TRBV30 with TRBJ2-1, with D possibly TRBD2 on 7 matching bases. The germline gives CDR1 GTSNPN, CDR2 SVGIG (reference sequence). Trimming took off 2 bases at V and 4 bases at J, with 12 bases between the two ends. The CDR3 is 14 residues long. The CDR3 loop reads CAWSRGGAYNEQFF. CDR3 sequence (DNA): TGTGCCTGGAGTAGGGGGGGGGCTTACAATGAGCAGTTCTTC.

V and J are TRBV5-4 and TRBJ2-7; no clear D gene. Germline CDR1 reads SGHNT; CDR2 reads YYREEE (reference sequence). The CDR3 is 11 residues long. V lost 1 base and J lost 2, with 1 base in between. The CDR3 protein is CASSLPYEQYF. In nucleotides, the CDR3 is TGTGCCAGCAGCTTGCCCTACGAGCAGTACTTC.

This rearrangement joins TRBV7-9 to TRBJ1-3; tentatively, D is TRBD1 (5 bases). The CDR3 is 15 amino acids. Trimming took off 8 bases at V and 0 bases at J, with 14 bases between the two ends. Looked up from germline, CDR1 is SEHNR and CDR2 is FQNEAQ (reference sequence). The CDR3 loop reads CASGRGTFSGNTIYF. The CDR3, as DNA: TGTGCCAGCGGCCGGGGGACCTTCTCTGGAAACACCATATATTTT.

J is TRBJ2-7 and V is TRBV29-1, with D possibly matching TRBD1 (6 bases). The CDR3 extends over 14 amino acids. Germline CDR1 SQVTM, CDR2 ANQGSEA. The V gene lost 0 bases and the J gene lost 5 bases, with 14 bases spanning the gap. CDR3 loop: CSVEDRPGVHEQYF. CDR3 coding DNA: TGCAGCGTTGAAGATCGACCAGGGGTCCACGAGCAGTACTTC.

The chain couples TRBV7-9 to TRBJ2-5; maybe TRBD2 (6 bases). V was clipped by 3 bases and J by 0 bases, with 8 bases between them. The CDR3 contains 14 residues. CDR1 SEHNR and CDR2 FQNEAQ come from the germline V gene (reference sequence). This CDR3 is CASSFRGNQETQYF. The CDR3 DNA follows: TGTGCCAGCAGCTTTCGGGGGAACCAAGAGACCCAGTACTTC.

This chain links TRBV12-5 with TRBJ1-6; no clear D gene. The CDR3 totals 13 residues. Germline CDR1 reads LGHNT; CDR2 reads FRNRAP. V gave up 5 bases and J gave up 10 bases, with 12 bases separating them. The CDR3 loop reads CASGLTVGSPLHF. CDR3 DNA: TGTGCTAGTGGTCTCACTGTGGGATCACCCCTCCACTTT.

V and J are TRBV5-1 and TRBJ2-7, with D perhaps being TRBD1 or TRBD2 (5 bases each). The CDR3 runs to 14 residues. Germline V gene data show CDR1 as SGHRS and CDR2 as YFSETQ. V lost 0 bases and J lost 7, with 14 bases in between. Here the CDR3 reads CASSLVAGWGEQYF. CDR3 coding DNA: TGCGCCAGCAGCTTGGTGGCAGGGTGGGGGGAGCAGTACTTC. The whole variable domain, filled in from reference TRBV5-1 and TRBJ2-7, reads KAGVTQTPRYLIKTRGQQVTLSCSPISGHRSVSWYQQTPGQGLQFLFEYFSETQRNKGNFPGRFSGRQFSNSRSEMNVSTLELGDSALYLCASSLVAGWGEQYFGPGTRLTVT.

The CDR3 DNA is TGTGCCAGCAGCTCAGGGACTAGCGGCCCCACCGGGGAGCTGTTTTTT. Protein sequence: CASSSGTSGPTGELFF. V is TRBV5-4 and J is TRBJ2-2, with 11 bases identical to TRBD2. Germline-derived CDR1 and CDR2 are SGHNT and YYREEE (reference sequence). The length of the CDR3 is 16 residues. V gave up 3 bases and J gave up 4 bases; unmatched junction bases: 5. The entire variable domain, with the rest obtained from reference TRBV5-4 and TRBJ2-2, is as follows: ETGVTQSPTHLIKTRGQQVTLRCSSQSGHNTVSWYQQALGQGPQFIFQYYREEENGRGNFPPRFSGLQFPNYSSELNVNALELDDSALYLCASSSGTSGPTGELFFGEGSRLTVL.

The CDR3 is CASSTEWTDTDTQYF. The DNA for the CDR3 is TGTGCCAGCAGTACAGAATGGACAGACACAGATACGCAGTATTTT. V usage is TRBV2 and J usage is TRBJ2-3; D might be TRBD1 (6 bases). Germline CDR1 reads SNHLY; CDR2 reads FYNNEI. With 5 bases removed from V and 2 bases from J, the gap between germline ends came to 14 bases. The CDR3 length is 15 residues.

By sample share, this clone is medium-sized. The CDR3 sequence: CASRPRGRETQYF. CDR3 in DNA: TGTGCCAGCAGGCCGAGGGGGCGAGAGACCCAGTACTTC. The V gene is TRBV13, the J gene TRBJ2-5, with 7 bases lining up with TRBD1. The CDR3 covers 13 residues. The germline CDR1 and CDR2 sequences are PRHDT and FYEKMQ (reference sequence). V lost 6 bases, J lost 4 bases, and 5 bases stayed unmatched.

This clone was detected only a few times. The CDR3 is CASTTSPGSRSYEQFF. For the CDR3, the DNA is TGCGCCAGCACCACCTCCCCTGGTAGTCGCAGTTATGAGCAGTTCTTC. This chain links TRBV5-1 with TRBJ2-1; D uncertain. Per germline, CDR1 SGHRS and CDR2 YFSETQ. The CDR3 runs 16 residues. V was cut by 6 bases and J by 8 bases, with 24 bases left in between.

The rearrangement joins TRBV25-1 to TRBJ1-1; perhaps TRBD1 as D (5 bases). V was pared by 3 bases and J by 0 bases, with 8 bases between. Germline CDR1 and CDR2: MGHDK and SYGVNS. The CDR3 loop spans 14 amino acids. The CDR3 DNA reads TGTGCCAGCAGTGAGGGGACGGTGAACACTGAAGCTTTCTTT. As protein: CASSEGTVNTEAFF. Full variable domain (remainder filled in from reference TRBV25-1 and TRBJ1-1): EADIYQTPRYLVIGTGKKITLECSQTMGHDKMYWYQQDPGMELHLIHYSYGVNSTEKGDLSSESTVSRIRTEHFPLTLESARPSHTSQYLCASSEGTVNTEAFFGQGTRLTVV.

This chain links TRBV27 with TRBJ1-2, with 7 bases that match TRBD1. Per germline, CDR1 MNHEY and CDR2 SMNVEV (reference sequence). J gave up 0 bases and V 3 bases, and 13 bases lay outside the gene matches. The CDR3 is made up of 18 amino acids. The CDR3 region is CASSFYPTETGTNYGYTF. As DNA, the CDR3 is TGTGCCAGCAGTTTCTACCCCACGGAGACAGGGACTAACTATGGCTACACCTTC.

The chain recombines TRBV18 with TRBJ2-3, with D unresolved. V was shortened by 6 bases and J by 7 bases, with 20 bases between the two germline ends. Germline CDR1 KGHSH, CDR2 LQKENI. The CDR3 runs 15 residues. Here the CDR3 reads CASSPDGPKPNTQYF. The DNA of the CDR3 is TGTGCCAGCTCCCCGGATGGACCAAAACCCAATACGCAGTATTTT.

The CDR3 DNA reads as TGTGCCAGCAGTTTACCAGGGGCGGTTGGCTCACCCCTCCACTTT. Protein sequence: CASSLPGAVGSPLHF. The V gene is TRBV27, the J gene TRBJ1-6, with D maybe TRBD1 (6 bases). CDR1 and CDR2 from the germline V gene are MNHEY and SMNVEV (reference sequence). The V and J ends lost 2 bases and 10 bases respectively, with 15 bases between them. The CDR3 covers 15 residues.